This T cell receptor beta chain was obtained from a study of cytomegalovirus exposure and HLA in healthy donors. Findings and caveats of the study: In an earlier analysis, productive rearrangement rates for most beta V segments clustered near 87% or 30%. Among the sequence variants, a highly shared cluster was likely an artifact of sequencing. Associated with HLA alleles at 0.05 false discovery rate in a later analysis were 16,951 TCR beta sequences.

The CDR3 is 15 amino acids. CDR1 is SGHTA, CDR2 FQGTGA, per germline. Trimming pared 2 bases from V and 2 bases from J, leaving 11 bases between. The PCR used 60 Vbeta and 13 Jbeta primers. Generated by immunoSEQ multiplex PCR, the TCRdb table keeps only in-frame clones and is missing some. In the table there are 95,000 or so clones, 65% to 90% of which are singletons. As to this clone: Antigen unknown.

This chain uses TRBV7-3 with TRBJ2-3; D perhaps matches TRBD2 (6 bases). Material: PBMCs. The clonotype originates from a woman between 65 and 79 years old in good health and CMV-seropositive. The CDR3 reads CASSLVGGVTDTQYF. In DNA, the CDR3 is TGTGCCAGCAGCTTAGTTGGAGGGGTCACAGATACGCAGTATTTT.